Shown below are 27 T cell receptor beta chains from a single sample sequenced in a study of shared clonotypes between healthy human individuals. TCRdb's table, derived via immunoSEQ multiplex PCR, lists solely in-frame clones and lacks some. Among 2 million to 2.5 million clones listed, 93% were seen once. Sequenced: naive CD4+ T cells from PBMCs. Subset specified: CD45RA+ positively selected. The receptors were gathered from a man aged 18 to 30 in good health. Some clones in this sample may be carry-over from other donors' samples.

The CDR3 spells CSVTGGQTGPYGYTF. DNA of the CDR3: TGCAGCGTTACAGGGGGCCAGACAGGGCCCTATGGCTACACCTTC. V is TRBV29-1 and J is TRBJ1-2; 9 bases align to TRBD1. CDR1 and CDR2 from the germline V gene are SQVTM and ANQGSEA. V dropped 5 bases and J dropped 4; count of bases not matched to a gene: 11. The CDR3 length is 15 residues. Together with reference TRBV29-1 and TRBJ1-2, the CDR3 gives the full variable domain: SAVISQKPSRDICQRGTSLTIQCQVDSQVTMMFWYRQQPGQSLTLIATANQGSEATYESGFVIDKFPISRPNLTFSTLTVSNMSPEDSSIYLCSVTGGQTGPYGYTFGSGTRLTVV.

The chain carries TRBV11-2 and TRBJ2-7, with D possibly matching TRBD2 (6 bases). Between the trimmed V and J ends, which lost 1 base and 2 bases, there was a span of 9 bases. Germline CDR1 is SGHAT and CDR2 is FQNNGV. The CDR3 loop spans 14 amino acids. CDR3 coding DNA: TGTGCCAGCAGCTTAGCGGAGGGCGCCTACGAGCAGTACTTC. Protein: CASSLAEGAYEQYF.

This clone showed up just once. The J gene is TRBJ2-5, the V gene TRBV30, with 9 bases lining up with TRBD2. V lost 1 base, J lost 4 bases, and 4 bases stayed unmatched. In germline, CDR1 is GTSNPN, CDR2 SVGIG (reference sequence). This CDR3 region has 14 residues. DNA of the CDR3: TGTGCCTGGAGTGAGGGACTAGCTATAGAGACCCAGTACTTC. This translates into CAWSEGLAIETQYF.

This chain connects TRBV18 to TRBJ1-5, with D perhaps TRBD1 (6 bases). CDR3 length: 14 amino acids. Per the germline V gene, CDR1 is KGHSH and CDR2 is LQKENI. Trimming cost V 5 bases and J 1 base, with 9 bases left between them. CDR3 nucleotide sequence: TGTGCCAGCTCAGCCGGGGGCAGCAATCAGCCCCAGCATTTT. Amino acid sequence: CASSAGGSNQPQHF.

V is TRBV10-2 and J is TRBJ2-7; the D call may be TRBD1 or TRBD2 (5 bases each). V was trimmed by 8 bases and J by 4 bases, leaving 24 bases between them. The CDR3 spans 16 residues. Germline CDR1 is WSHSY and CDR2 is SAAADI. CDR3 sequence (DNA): TGCGCCAGCCACTCTTCCGGGACGACCCTCGTATACGAGCAGTACTTC. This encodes CASHSSGTTLVYEQYF.

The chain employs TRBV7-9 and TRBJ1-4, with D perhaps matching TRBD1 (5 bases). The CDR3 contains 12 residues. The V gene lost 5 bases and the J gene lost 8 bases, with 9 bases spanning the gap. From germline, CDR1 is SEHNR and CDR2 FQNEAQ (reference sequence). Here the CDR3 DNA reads TGTGCCAGCAGCCCAGGGAACGAAAAACTGTTTTTT. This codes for CASSPGNEKLFF.

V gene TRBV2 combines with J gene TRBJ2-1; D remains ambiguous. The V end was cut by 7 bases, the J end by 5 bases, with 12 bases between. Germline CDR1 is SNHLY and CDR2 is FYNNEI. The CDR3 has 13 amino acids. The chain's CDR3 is CASNFYEDNEQFF. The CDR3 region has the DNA TGTGCCAGCAATTTTTACGAGGACAATGAGCAGTTCTTC.

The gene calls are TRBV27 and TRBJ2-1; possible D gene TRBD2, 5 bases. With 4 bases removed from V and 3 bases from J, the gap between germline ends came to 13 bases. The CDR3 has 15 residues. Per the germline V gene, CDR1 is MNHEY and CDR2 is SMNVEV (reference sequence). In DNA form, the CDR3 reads TGTGCCAGCAGTTGGCTAGCTGGCTACTACAATGAGCAGTTCTTC. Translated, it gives CASSWLAGYYNEQFF.

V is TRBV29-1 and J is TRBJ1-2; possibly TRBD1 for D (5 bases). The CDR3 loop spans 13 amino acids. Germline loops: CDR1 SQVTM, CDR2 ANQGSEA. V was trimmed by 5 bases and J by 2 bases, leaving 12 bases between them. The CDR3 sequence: CSVRKQANYGYTF. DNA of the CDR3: TGCAGCGTTCGAAAACAGGCGAACTATGGCTACACCTTC. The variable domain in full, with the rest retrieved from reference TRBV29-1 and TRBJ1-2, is SAVISQKPSRDICQRGTSLTIQCQVDSQVTMMFWYRQQPGQSLTLIATANQGSEATYESGFVIDKFPISRPNLTFSTLTVSNMSPEDSSIYLCSVRKQANYGYTFGSGTRLTVV.

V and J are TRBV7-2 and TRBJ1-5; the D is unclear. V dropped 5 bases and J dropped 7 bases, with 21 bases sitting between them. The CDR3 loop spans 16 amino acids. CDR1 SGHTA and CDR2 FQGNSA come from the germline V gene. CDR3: CASSPGVPLIGQPQHF. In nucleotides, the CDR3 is TGTGCCAGCAGCCCCGGTGTACCACTCATAGGACAGCCCCAGCATTTT.

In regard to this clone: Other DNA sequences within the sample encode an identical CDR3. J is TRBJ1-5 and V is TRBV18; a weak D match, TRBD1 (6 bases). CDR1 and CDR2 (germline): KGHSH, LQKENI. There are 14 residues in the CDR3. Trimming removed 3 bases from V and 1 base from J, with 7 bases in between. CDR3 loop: CASSPGQSNQPQHF. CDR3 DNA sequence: TGTGCCAGCTCACCCGGACAGAGCAATCAGCCCCAGCATTTT.

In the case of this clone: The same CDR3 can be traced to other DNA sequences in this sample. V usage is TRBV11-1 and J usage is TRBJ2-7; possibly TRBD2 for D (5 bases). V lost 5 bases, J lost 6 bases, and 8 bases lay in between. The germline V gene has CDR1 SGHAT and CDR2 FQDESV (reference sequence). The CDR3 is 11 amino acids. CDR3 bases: TGTGCCAGCAGCGCGGGCAGCGAGCAGTACTTC. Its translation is CASSAGSEQYF.

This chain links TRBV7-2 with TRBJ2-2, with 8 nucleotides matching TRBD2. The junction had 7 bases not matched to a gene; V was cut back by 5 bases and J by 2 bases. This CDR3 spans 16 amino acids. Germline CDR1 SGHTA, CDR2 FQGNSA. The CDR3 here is CASSPTGGFNTGELFF. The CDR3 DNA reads TGTGCCAGCAGCCCCACGGGAGGGTTCAACACCGGGGAGCTGTTTTTT.

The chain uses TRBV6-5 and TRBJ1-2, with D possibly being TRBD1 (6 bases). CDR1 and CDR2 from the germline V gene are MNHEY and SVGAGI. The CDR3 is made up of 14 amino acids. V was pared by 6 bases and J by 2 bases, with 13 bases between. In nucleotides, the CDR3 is TGTGCCAGCAGCAGGGGTTCACAGAACTATGGCTACACCTTC. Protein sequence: CASSRGSQNYGYTF.

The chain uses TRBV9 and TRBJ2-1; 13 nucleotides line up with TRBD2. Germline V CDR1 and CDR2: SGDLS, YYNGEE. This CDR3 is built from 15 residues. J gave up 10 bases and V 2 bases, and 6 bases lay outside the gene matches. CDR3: CASSVAGTSGDEQFF. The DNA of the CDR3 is TGTGCCAGCAGCGTGGCCGGGACTAGCGGGGACGAGCAGTTCTTC.

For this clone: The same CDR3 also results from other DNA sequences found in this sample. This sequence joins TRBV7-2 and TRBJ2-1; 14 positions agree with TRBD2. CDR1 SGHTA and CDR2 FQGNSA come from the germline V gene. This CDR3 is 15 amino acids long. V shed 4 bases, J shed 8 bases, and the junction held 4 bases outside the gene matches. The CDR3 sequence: CASSSGLAGGYEQFF. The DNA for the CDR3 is TGTGCCAGCAGCTCAGGACTAGCGGGAGGTTATGAGCAGTTCTTC. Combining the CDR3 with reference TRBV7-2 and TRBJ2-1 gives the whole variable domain GAGVSQSPSNKVTEKGKDVELRCDPISGHTALYWYRQSLGQGLEFLIYFQGNSAPDKSGLPSDRFSAERTGGSVSTLTIQRTQQEDSAVYLCASSSGLAGGYEQFFGPGTRLTVL.

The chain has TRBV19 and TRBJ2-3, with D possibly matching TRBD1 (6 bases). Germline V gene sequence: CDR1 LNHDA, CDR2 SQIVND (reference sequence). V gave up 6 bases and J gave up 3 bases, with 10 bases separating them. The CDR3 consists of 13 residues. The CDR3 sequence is CASRTGTTDTQYF. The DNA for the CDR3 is TGTGCCAGTAGGACCGGGACAACAGATACGCAGTATTTT. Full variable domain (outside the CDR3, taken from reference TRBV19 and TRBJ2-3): DGGITQSPKYLFRKEGQNVTLSCEQNLNHDAMYWYRQDPGQGLRLIYYSQIVNDFQKGDIAEGYSVSREKKESFPLTVTSAQKNPTAFYLCASRTGTTDTQYFGPGTRLTVL.

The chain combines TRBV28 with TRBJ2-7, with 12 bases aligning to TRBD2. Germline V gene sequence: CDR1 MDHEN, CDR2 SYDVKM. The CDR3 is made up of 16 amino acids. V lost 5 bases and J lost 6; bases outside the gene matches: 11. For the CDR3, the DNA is TGTGCCAGCAGTACGGGGACTAGCGGGCGTCTTTTCGAGCAGTACTTC. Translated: CASSTGTSGRLFEQYF.

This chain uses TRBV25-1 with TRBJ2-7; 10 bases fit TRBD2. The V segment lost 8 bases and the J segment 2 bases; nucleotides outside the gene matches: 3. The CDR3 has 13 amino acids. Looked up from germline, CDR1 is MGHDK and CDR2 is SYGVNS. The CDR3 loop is CASGTSGTYEQYF. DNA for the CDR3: TGTGCCAGCGGCACTAGCGGGACCTACGAGCAGTACTTC.

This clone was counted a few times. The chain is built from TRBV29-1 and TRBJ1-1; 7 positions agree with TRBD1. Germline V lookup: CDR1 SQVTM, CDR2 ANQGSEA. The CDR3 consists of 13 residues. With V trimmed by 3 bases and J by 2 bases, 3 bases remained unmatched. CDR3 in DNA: TGCAGCGTTGATCAGGGGGGAAACACTGAAGCTTTCTTT. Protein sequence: CSVDQGGNTEAFF.

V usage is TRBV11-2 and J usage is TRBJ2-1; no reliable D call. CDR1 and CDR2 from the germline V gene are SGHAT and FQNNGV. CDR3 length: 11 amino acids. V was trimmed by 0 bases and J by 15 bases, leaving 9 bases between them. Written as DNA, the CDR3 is TGTGCCAGCAGCTTAGAAGCTATCCCGTTCTTC. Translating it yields CASSLEAIPFF.

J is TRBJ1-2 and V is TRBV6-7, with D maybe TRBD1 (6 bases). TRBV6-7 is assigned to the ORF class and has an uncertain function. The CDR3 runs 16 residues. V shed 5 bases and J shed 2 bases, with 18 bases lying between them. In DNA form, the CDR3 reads TGTGCCAGCAGTACCGGGAAACAGGGTCCGAACTATGGCTACACCTTC. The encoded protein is CASSTGKQGPNYGYTF.

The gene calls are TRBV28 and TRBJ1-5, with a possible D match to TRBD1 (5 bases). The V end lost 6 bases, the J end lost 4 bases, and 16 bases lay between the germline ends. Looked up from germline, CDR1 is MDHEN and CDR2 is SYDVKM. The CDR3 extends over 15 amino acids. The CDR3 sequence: CASSPLRGINQPQHF. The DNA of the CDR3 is TGTGCCAGCAGCCCCCTCCGGGGGATTAATCAGCCCCAGCATTTT.

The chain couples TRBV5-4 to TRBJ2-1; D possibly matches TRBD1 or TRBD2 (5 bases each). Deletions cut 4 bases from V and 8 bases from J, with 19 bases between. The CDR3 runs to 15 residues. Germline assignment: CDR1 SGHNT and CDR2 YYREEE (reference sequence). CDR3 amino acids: CASSRGSSGFDEQFF. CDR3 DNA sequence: TGTGCCAGCAGCCGGGGCTCTTCGGGGTTCGATGAGCAGTTCTTC.

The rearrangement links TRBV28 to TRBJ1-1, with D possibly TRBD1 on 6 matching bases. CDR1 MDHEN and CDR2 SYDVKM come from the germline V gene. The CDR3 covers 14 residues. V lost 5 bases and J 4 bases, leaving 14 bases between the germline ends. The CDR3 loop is CASSENGGRTEAFF. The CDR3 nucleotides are TGTGCCAGCAGTGAGAATGGGGGGCGCACTGAAGCTTTCTTT. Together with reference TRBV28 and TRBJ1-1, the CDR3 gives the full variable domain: DVKVTQSSRYLVKRTGEKVFLECVQDMDHENMFWYRQDPGLGLRLIYFSYDVKMKEKGDIPEGYSVSREKKERFSLILESASTNQTSMYLCASSENGGRTEAFFGQGTRLTVV.

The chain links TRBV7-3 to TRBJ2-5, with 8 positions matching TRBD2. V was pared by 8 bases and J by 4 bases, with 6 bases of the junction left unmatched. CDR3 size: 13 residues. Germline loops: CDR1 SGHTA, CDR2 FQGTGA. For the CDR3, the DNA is TGTGCCAGCTCTCGACGGGGGGGAGAGACCCAGTACTTC. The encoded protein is CASSRRGGETQYF.

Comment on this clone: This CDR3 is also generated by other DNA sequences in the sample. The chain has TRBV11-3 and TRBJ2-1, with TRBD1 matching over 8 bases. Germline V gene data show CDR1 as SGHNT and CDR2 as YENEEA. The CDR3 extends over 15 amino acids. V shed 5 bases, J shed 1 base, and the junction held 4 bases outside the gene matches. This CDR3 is CASSPGQGSYNEQFF. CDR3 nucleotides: TGTGCCAGCAGCCCAGGACAGGGATCCTACAATGAGCAGTTCTTC.